This T cell receptor (beta chain) was sequenced in a study of T cell responses to AZD1222 COVID-19 vaccine. From germline, CDR1 is LNHDA and CDR2 SQIVND (reference sequence). Trimming took 4 bases from V and 6 from J, leaving 13 bases between them. CDR3 length: 14 residues. This clone was found a few times. Antigen unknown. The repertoire was sequenced with immunoSEQ multiplex PCR; TCRdb's copy has only in-frame clones and lacks some. The sample includes tens of thousands of clones, 80% to 90% of them seen just once. General study results and limits: Repertoire sampling was restricted to post-peak T cell response timepoints. Of spike-specific TCRs, nearly half reportedly target regions left unmutated in variants. CD4 TCRs associated with vaccination spanned spike, dominating at 160-218 and 743-854.

The sequence was collected from an adult who received the AZD1222 COVID-19 vaccine. V and J are TRBV19 and TRBJ2-1; TRBD2 might be the D (6 bases). The input for sequencing was peripheral blood, taken 28 days after the second AZD1222 dose. CDR3 amino acids: CASSTEGRSNEQFF. The CDR3 coding sequence is TGTGCCAGTAGTACGGAGGGTCGGTCCAATGAGCAGTTCTTC. The whole variable domain, remainder taken from reference TRBV19 and TRBJ2-1, is DGGITQSPKYLFRKEGQNVTLSCEQNLNHDAMYWYRQDPGQGLRLIYYSQIVNDFQKGDIAEGYSVSREKKESFPLTVTSAQKNPTAFYLCASSTEGRSNEQFFGPGTRLTVL.